Presented here are 3 T cell receptor beta chains from one specimen sequenced in a study of CD8+CD57+ T cells in acquired aplastic anemia. All patients picked for sequencing had shown, by flow cytometry, an expansion of CD8+CD57+ cells. CDR3 and TCR beta VDJ profiling relied on genomic DNA as the template. TCRdb processed the reads anew with MiXCR; each CDR3 protein has one entry. The sample lists about 240,000 distinct CDR3 sequences; more than 45% were seen once. Sequenced input: sorted CD4+, CD8+, or CD8+CD57+ T cells (not recorded which) from PBMCs. The receptor source for this set is a human donor with aplastic anemia.

This clonotype showed up just a few times. This chain joins TRBV4-1 and TRBJ1-1; D remains ambiguous. From germline, CDR1 is MGHRA and CDR2 YSYEKL. Trimming left V 3 bases short and J 3 bases short, with 11 bases between. This CDR3 region has 14 residues. CDR3 in amino acids: CASSHSTPHTEAFF. The CDR3 region has the DNA TGCGCCAGCAGCCATAGTACCCCCCACACTGAAGCTTTCTTT.

The sample holds many counts of this clonotype. The rearrangement links TRBV4-1 to TRBJ2-1; 10 positions match TRBD2. The V gene's germline CDR1 is MGHRA and CDR2 YSYEKL. CDR3 length: 17 residues. V lost 5 bases to trimming and J lost 4 bases; unmatched junction nucleotides: 11. CDR3 in amino acids: CASSLGTSANRYNEQFF. For the CDR3, the DNA is TGCGCCAGCAGCTTAGGGACTAGCGCCAACAGGTACAATGAGCAGTTCTTC.

This rearrangement joins TRBV7-7 to TRBJ1-2; 7 bases fit TRBD1. This CDR3 has 14 residues. Germline values: CDR1 SSHAT, CDR2 FNYEAQ (reference sequence). With V trimmed by 5 bases and J by 8 bases, 11 bases remained unmatched. In nucleotides, the CDR3 is TGTGCCAGCAGCGTAGACAGGGCCTTAGGGGGCTACACCTTC. This encodes CASSVDRALGGYTF. Complete variable domain (other parts from reference TRBV7-7 and TRBJ1-2): GAGVSQSPRYKVTKRGQDVTLRCDPISSHATLYWYQQALGQGPEFLTYFNYEAQPDKSGLPSDRFSAERPEGSISTLTIQRTEQRDSAMYRCASSVDRALGGYTFGSGTRLTVV.